A selection of T cell receptor beta chains follows, all from one sample in a study of blood T cell repertoires in COVID-19. Using immunoSEQ multiplex PCR, the repertoire was profiled, and TCRdb retains in-frame clones only, with some absent. The table lists nearly 110,000 clones, 70% to 90% of them singletons, with 5.5% to 8% in the top ten. The sample taken for sequencing was peripheral blood. Receptors were obtained from a man in his forties or fifties with active or convalescent COVID-19. Both conserved end residues are part of each CDR3. The D gene is left open where the match is weak. Only part of the rows carry a size: once, few, many, or a class if the clone is expanded.

>NA|TRBD2|TRBJ2-7|TRBV6-2/TRBV6-3
CASSRRGGDYEQYF
TGTGCCAGCAGTCGGCGGGGAGGGGACTACGAGCAGTACTTC
>few|NA|TRBJ1-2|TRBV28
CASSPPRSNYGYTF
TGTGCCAGCAGCCCCCCGAGGAGCAACTATGGCTACACCTTC
>once|NA|TRBJ2-3|TRBV30
CAWSVRGGDTQYF
TGTGCCTGGAGTGTCCGGGGAGGAGATACGCAGTATTTT
>NA|TRBD2|TRBJ2-3|TRBV29-1
CSASAGLTTDTQYF
TGCAGCGCTTCAGCGGGGCTTACCACAGATACGCAGTATTTT
>once|TRBD1|TRBJ1-2|TRBV10-3
CATLSGTGITGYTF
TGTGCCACCCTATCGGGGACAGGGATTACTGGCTACACCTTC
>NA|NA|TRBJ1-4|TRBV5-1
CASSLYGQNNEKLFF
TGCGCCAGCAGCTTGTACGGACAGAATAATGAAAAACTGTTTTTT
>NA|TRBD2|TRBJ2-3|TRBV6-5
CASRKMDSGKDTQYF
TGTGCCAGCAGAAAAATGGATAGCGGGAAGGATACGCAGTATTTT
>NA|NA|TRBJ1-6|TRBV6-2/TRBV6-3
CASSYPRVGRPQEFTLHF
TGTGCCAGCAGTTATCCCCGTGTTGGGCGGCCACAGGAATTCACCCTCCACTTT
>once|NA|TRBJ2-3|TRBV15
CATSIRRAFTQYF
TGTGCCACCAGTATCCGTCGCGCTTTTACGCAGTATTTT
>NA|TRBD1|TRBJ1-6|TRBV5-4
CATRQGAGSPLHF
TGTGCCACCAGACAGGGGGCCGGATCACCCCTCCACTTT
>NA|TRBD2|TRBJ2-3|TRBV6-4
CASSYSGGSTDTQYF
TGTGCCAGCAGTTATAGCGGGGGAAGCACAGATACGCAGTATTTT
>NA|TRBD1|TRBJ1-5|TRBV24-1
CATSDSDRGSNQPQHF
TGTGCCACCAGTGACTCCGACAGGGGGAGCAATCAGCCCCAGCATTTT
>NA|NA|TRBJ2-2|TRBV19
CASSPPREGFTGELFF
TGTGCCAGTAGTCCTCCCAGGGAAGGTTTCACCGGGGAGCTGTTTTTT
>NA|NA|TRBJ2-1|TRBV27
CASSLSGFYNEQFF
TGTGCCAGCAGCCTAAGCGGGTTCTACAATGAGCAGTTCTTC
>few|NA|TRBJ1-2|TRBV3-1/TRBV3-2
CASTNGQYGYTF
TGTGCCAGCACCAACGGACAGTATGGCTACACCTTC
>NA|NA|TRBJ1-1|TRBV20-1
CSASGQTFPEAFF
TGCAGTGCTAGTGGCCAGACTTTTCCTGAAGCTTTCTTT
>NA|NA|TRBJ1-4|TRBV29-1
CSVEEDNEKLFF
TGCAGCGTTGAAGAGGACAACGAAAAACTGTTTTTT
>NA|TRBD1|TRBJ1-2|TRBV27
CASSSRQGNPYGYTF
TGTGCCAGCAGTTCCCGACAGGGGAATCCCTATGGCTACACCTTC
>few|NA|TRBJ2-2|TRBV24-1
CATSDLITGPGRPGELFF
TGTGCCACCAGTGATTTAATAACTGGGCCAGGGAGGCCCGGGGAGCTGTTTTTT
>NA|NA|TRBJ1-2|TRBV6-5
CASSYEGHYGYTF
TGTGCCAGCAGTTACGAGGGCCACTATGGCTACACCTTC
>few|NA|TRBJ2-7|TRBV7-9
CASSFGTQETYEQYF
TGTGCCAGCAGCTTCGGGACACAGGAAACCTACGAGCAGTACTTC
>NA|TRBD2|TRBJ2-1|TRBV14
CASSRAWTSGRLNEQFF
TGTGCCAGCAGCCGCGCCTGGACTAGCGGGAGGTTGAATGAGCAGTTCTTC
>NA|NA|TRBJ1-5|TRBV28
CASSRDTQAQPQHF
TGTGCCAGCAGCCGGGACACACAAGCTCAGCCCCAGCATTTT
>few|NA|TRBJ1-6|TRBV6-4
CASSEGFQGNSPLHF
TGTGCCAGCAGTGAAGGTTTCCAGGGGAATTCACCCCTCCACTTT
>NA|TRBD1|TRBJ2-1|TRBV5-1
CASRPTGASYNEQFF
TGCGCCAGCAGGCCCACAGGGGCCTCCTACAATGAGCAGTTCTTC
>NA|TRBD1|TRBJ1-3|TRBV15
CATSREGRGSPGNTIYF
TGTGCCACCAGCAGAGAAGGCAGGGGGAGTCCTGGAAACACCATATATTTT
>NA|TRBD1|TRBJ2-7|TRBV9
CASSVGDRATYEQYF
TGTGCCAGCAGCGTAGGGGACAGGGCGACCTACGAGCAGTACTTC
>NA|TRBD2|TRBJ2-1|TRBV11-3
CASSPPTAGAGYNEQFF
TGTGCCAGCAGCCCTCCTACAGCGGGGGCAGGCTACAATGAGCAGTTCTTC
>NA|TRBD2|TRBJ2-1|TRBV7-2
CASSLAPLAGGHEQFF
TGTGCCAGCAGCTTAGCCCCACTAGCGGGAGGGCATGAGCAGTTCTTC
>NA|NA|TRBJ2-3|TRBV11-2
CASSRDRDTQYF
TGTGCCAGCAGCCGTGACAGAGATACGCAGTATTTT
>NA|NA|TRBJ1-5|TRBV6-5
CASSYNSNQPQHF
TGTGCCAGCAGTTATAATTCCAATCAGCCCCAGCATTTT
>NA|NA|TRBJ1-2|TRBV28
CASSLVGPYGYTF
TGTGCCAGCAGTTTAGTGGGGCCTTATGGCTACACCTTC
>NA|NA|TRBJ2-4|TRBV5-1
CASSLGPTAKNIQYF
TGCGCCAGCAGCTTGGGACCGACTGCCAAAAACATTCAGTACTTC
>NA|NA|TRBJ1-2|TRBV18
CASSPPSGAAGGYTF
TGTGCCAGCTCACCACCAAGCGGGGCCGCAGGAGGCTACACCTTC
>NA|NA|TRBJ2-6|TRBV5-1
CASSPGPRGSGANVLTF
TGCGCCAGCAGCCCGGGTCCCCGGGGGTCTGGGGCCAACGTCCTGACTTTC
>once|NA|TRBJ2-5|TRBV3-1/TRBV3-2
CASSLRQETQYF
TGTGCCAGCAGCTTACGACAGGAGACCCAGTACTTC
>NA|NA|TRBJ1-3|TRBV6-5
CASSYSGEGSGNTIYF
TGTGCCAGCAGTTACTCAGGGGAGGGGAGTGGAAACACCATATATTTT
>NA|TRBD1|TRBJ1-6|TRBV19
CASSLSGQGDGSPLHF
TGTGCCAGTAGTCTTTCGGGGCAGGGGGATGGATCACCCCTCCACTTT
>NA|TRBD2|TRBJ2-2|TRBV11-3
CASSRLAGANTGELFF
TGTGCCAGCAGCCGACTAGCGGGAGCTAACACCGGGGAGCTGTTTTTT
>NA|NA|TRBJ2-3|TRBV6-5
CASSRDLHTDTQYF
TGTGCCAGCAGCCGGGACTTGCACACAGATACGCAGTATTTT